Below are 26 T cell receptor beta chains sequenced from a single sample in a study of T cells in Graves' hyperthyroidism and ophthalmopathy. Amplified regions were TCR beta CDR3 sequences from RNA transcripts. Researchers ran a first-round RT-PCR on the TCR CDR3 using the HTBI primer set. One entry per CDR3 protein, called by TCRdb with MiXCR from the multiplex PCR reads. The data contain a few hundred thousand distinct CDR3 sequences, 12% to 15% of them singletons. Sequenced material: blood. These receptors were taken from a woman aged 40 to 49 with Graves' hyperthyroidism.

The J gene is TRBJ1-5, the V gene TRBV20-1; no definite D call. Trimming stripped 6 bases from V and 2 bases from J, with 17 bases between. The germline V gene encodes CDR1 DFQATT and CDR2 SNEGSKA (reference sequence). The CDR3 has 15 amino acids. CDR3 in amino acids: CSAPRTLTGNQPQHF. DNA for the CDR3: TGCAGTGCCCCCCGGACCCTCACGGGCAATCAGCCCCAGCATTTT.

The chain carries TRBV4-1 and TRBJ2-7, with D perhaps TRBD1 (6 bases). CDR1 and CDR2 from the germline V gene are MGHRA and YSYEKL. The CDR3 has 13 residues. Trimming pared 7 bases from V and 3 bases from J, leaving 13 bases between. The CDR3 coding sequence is TGCGCCAGCACAAGGGGGAAGGGCTACGAGCAGTACTTC. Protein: CASTRGKGYEQYF.

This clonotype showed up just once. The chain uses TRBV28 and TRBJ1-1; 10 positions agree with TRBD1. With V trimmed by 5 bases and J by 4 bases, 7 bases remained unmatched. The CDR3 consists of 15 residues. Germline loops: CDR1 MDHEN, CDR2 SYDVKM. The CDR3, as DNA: TGTGCCAGCAGTCCGGGACAGGGGTCTAGCACTGAAGCTTTCTTT. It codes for CASSPGQGSSTEAFF.

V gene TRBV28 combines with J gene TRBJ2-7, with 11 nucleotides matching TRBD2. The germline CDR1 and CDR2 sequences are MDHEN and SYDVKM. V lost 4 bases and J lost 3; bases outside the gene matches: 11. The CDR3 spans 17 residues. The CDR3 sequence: CASSSWDLAGGDYEQYF. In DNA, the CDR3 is TGTGCCAGCAGTTCCTGGGATCTAGCGGGAGGCGACTACGAGCAGTACTTC.

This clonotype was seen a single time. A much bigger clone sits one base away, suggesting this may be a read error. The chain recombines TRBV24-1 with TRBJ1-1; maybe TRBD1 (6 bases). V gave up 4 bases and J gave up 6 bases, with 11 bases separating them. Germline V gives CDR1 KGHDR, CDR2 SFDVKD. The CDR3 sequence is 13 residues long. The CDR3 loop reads CATSEPRTAEAFF. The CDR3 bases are TGTGCCACCAGTGAACCCCGGACAGCTGAAGCTTTCTTT.

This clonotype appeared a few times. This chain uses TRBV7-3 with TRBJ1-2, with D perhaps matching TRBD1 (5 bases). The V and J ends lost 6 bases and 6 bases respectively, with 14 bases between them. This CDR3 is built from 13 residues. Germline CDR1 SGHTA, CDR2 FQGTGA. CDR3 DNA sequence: TGTGCCAGCAGTTTAGGGGCAGCTGATGGCTACACCTTC. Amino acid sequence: CASSLGAADGYTF.

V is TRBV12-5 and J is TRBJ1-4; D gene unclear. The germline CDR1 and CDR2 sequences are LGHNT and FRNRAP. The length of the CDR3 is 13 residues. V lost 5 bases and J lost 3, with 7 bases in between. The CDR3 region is CASGRAPNEKLFF. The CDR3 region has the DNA TGTGCTAGTGGTAGGGCCCCTAATGAAAAACTGTTTTTT.

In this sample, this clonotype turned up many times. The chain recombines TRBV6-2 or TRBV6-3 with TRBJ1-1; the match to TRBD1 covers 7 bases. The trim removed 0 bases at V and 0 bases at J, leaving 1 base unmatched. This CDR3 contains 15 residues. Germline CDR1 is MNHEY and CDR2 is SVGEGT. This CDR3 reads CASSYSGQMNTEAFF. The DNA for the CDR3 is TGTGCCAGCAGTTACTCGGGACAGATGAACACTGAAGCTTTCTTT.

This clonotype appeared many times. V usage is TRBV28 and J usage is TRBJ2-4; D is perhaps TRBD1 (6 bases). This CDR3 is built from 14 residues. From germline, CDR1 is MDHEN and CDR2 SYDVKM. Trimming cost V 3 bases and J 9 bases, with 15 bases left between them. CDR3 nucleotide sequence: TGTGCCAGCAGTTTCTTGAGGGGGATTGGCATTCAGTACTTC. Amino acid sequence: CASSFLRGIGIQYF.

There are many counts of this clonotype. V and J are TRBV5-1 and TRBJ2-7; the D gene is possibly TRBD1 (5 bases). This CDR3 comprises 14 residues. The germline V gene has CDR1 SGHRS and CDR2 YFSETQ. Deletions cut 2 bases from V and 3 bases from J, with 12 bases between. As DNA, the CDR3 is TGCGCCAGCAGCTTTGCGGCAGGGAACTACGAGCAGTACTTC. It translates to CASSFAAGNYEQYF.

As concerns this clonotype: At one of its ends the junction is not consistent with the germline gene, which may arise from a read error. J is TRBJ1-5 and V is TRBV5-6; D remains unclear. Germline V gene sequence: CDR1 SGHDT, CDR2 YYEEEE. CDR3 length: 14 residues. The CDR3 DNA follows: TGTGCCAGCAGCTCGGAGAATAGCAATCAGTCCCAGCATTTT. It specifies CASSSENSNQSQHF.

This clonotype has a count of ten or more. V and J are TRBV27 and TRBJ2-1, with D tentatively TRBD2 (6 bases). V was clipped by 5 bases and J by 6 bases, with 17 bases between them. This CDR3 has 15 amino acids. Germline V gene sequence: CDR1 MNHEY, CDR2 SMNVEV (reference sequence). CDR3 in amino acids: CASSPTPGTFNEQFF. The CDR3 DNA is TGTGCCAGCAGTCCCACACCCGGGACTTTCAATGAGCAGTTCTTC.

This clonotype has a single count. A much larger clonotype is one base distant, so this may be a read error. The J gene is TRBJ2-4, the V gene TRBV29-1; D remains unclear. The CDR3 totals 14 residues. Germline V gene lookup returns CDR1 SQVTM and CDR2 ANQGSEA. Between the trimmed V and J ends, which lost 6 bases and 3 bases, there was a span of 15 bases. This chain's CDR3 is CSVICRANKNIQYF. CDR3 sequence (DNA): TGCAGCGTGATTTGCCGGGCGAACAAAAACATTCAGTACTTC.

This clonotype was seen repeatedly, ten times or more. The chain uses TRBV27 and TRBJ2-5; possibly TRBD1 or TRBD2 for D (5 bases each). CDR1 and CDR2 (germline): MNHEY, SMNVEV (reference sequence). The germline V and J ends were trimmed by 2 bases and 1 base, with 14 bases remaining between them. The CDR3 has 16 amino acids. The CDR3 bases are TGTGCCAGCAGTTTACCCTTCACTGGGACCCAAGAGACCCAGTACTTC. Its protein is CASSLPFTGTQETQYF.

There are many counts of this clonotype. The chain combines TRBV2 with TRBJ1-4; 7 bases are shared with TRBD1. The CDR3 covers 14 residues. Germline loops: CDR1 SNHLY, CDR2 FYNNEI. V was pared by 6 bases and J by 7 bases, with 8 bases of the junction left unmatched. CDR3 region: CASRLQGTGEKLFF. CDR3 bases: TGTGCCAGCAGATTACAGGGGACCGGTGAAAAACTGTTTTTT.

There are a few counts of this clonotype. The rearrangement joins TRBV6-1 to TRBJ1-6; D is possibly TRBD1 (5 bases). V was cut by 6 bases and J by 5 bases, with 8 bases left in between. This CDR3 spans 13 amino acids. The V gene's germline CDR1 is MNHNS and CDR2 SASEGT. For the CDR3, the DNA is TGTGCCAGCAGGGTAGGGGATAATTCACCCCTCCACTTT. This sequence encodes CASRVGDNSPLHF.

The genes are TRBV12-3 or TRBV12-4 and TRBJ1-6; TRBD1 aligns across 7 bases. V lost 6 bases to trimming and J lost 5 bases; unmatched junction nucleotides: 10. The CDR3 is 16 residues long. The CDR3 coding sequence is TGTGCCAGCAGCCCCGACAGGGTGGCCAATAATTCACCCCTCCACTTT. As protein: CASSPDRVANNSPLHF.

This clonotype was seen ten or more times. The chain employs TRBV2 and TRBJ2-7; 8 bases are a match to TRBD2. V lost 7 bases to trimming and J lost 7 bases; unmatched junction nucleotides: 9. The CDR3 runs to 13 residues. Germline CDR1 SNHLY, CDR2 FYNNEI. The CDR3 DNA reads TGTGCCAGCACCGCAGCGGGAGTATGGGAGCAGTACTTC. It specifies CASTAAGVWEQYF.

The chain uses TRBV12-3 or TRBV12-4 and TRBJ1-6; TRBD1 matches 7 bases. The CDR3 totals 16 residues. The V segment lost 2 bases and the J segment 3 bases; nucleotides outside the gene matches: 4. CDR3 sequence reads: CASSLKQGLYNSPLHF. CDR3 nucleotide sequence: TGTGCCAGCAGTTTAAAACAGGGGCTCTATAATTCACCCCTCCACTTT.

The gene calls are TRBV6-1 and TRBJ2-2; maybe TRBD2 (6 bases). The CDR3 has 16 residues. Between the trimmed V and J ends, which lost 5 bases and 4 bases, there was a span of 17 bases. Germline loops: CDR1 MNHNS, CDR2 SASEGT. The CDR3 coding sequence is TGTGCCAGCAGTCAGCCGGCGGGGATCTCCACCGGGGAGCTGTTTTTT. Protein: CASSQPAGISTGELFF.

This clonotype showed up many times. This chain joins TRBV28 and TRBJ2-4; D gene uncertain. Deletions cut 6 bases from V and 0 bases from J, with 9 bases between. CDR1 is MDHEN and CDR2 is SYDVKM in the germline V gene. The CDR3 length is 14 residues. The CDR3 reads CASRSALAKNIQYF. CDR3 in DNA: TGTGCCAGCAGATCGGCACTAGCCAAAAACATTCAGTACTTC.

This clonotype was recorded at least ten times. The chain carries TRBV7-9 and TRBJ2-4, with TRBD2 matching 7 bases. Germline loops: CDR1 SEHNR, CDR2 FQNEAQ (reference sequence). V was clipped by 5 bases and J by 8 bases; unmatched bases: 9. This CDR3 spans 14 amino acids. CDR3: CASSRPQGGDIQYF. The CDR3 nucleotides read TGTGCCAGCAGCCGACCGCAGGGAGGGGACATTCAGTACTTC.

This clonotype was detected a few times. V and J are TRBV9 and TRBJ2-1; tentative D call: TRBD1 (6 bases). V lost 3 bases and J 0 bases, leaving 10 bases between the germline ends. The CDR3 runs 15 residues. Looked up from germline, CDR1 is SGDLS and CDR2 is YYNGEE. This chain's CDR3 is CASSAPGASYNEQFF. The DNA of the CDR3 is TGTGCCAGCAGCGCCCCAGGGGCCTCCTACAATGAGCAGTTCTTC.

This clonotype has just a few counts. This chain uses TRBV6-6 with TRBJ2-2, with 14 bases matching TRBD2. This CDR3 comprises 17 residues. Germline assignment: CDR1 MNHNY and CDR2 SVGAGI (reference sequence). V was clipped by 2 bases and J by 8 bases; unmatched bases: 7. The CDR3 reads CASSYGTSGRLWGELFF. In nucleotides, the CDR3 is TGTGCCAGCAGTTACGGGACTAGCGGGAGACTTTGGGGGGAGCTGTTTTTT.

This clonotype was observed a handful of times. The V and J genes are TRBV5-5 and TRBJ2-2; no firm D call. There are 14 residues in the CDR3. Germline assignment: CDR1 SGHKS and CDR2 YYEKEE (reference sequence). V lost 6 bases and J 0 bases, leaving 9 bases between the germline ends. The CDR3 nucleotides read TGTGCCAGCAAGCTCACTTCGAACACCGGGGAGCTGTTTTTT. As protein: CASKLTSNTGELFF.

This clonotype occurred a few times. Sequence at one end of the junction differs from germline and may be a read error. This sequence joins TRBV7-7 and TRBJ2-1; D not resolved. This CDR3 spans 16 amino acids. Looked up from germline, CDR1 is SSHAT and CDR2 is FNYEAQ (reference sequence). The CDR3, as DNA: TGTGCTAGCAGCTTAGGTAGCAAGAGCTCCTACAATGAGCAGTTCTTC. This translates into CASSLGSKSSYNEQFF.